This record looks at one T cell receptor (beta chain) sequence and its context. This record comes from a study of early T cells in non-severe SARS-CoV-2 infection. The CDR3 loop spans 16 amino acids. V gave up 4 bases and J gave up 3 bases; unmatched junction bases: 6. Per the germline V gene, CDR1 is SGHRS and CDR2 is YFSETQ. Individual cDNA molecules each received unique molecular identifiers attached to them. A single record per CDR3 protein comes from TCRdb applying MiXCR to the 5' RACE reads. The data hold 98,000 or so distinct CDR3 sequences, with 9.5% to 12% observed a single time. This clonotype originated in an adult who was a healthcare worker with PCR-confirmed SARS-CoV-2 infection or an uninfected control (not recorded which). This sequence joins TRBV5-1 and TRBJ2-3, with 12 bases that match TRBD2. The sequenced material came from whole blood. CDR3 DNA sequence: TGCGCCAGCAGCACCCGACTAGCGGGAGATACAGATACGCAGTATTTT. It specifies CASSTRLAGDTDTQYF.